The clone carrying this TCR beta chain was detected only once. Sequencing used immunoSEQ multiplex PCR; TCRdb keeps in-frame clones, though not all of them. The data contain about 200,000 clones, about 88% of them singletons. The record originates from a study of blood T cell repertoires in COVID-19. About the research overall: Acute-phase and convalescent COVID-19 samples originated in the United States, Italy and Spain.

This CDR3 comprises 15 residues. V lost 5 bases and J 8 bases, leaving 21 bases between the germline ends. The germline CDR1 and CDR2 sequences are SGHTA and FQGTGA. Residents of approximately 25 US areas, aged roughly 18 to 89 years, made up the participants. The receptor comes from a woman between 40 and 55 years old with acute COVID-19. Sequencing was carried out using PBMCs or T cells enriched from blood (not recorded which). This chain joins TRBV7-3 and TRBJ1-2; D is possibly TRBD1 (6 bases). The CDR3 protein is CASSLTDRGADGYTF. CDR3 nucleotide sequence: TGTGCCAGCAGCCTGACAGATCGGGGGGCGGACGGCTACACCTTC.